This record covers a single TCR beta chain. Its antigen is not known. The PCR employed 60 Vbeta primers together with 13 Jbeta primers. Sequenced by immunoSEQ multiplex PCR; TCRdb stores in-frame clones only, minus some. In total, the table holds approximately 52,000 clones. The V and J ends lost 2 bases and 6 bases respectively, with 11 bases between them. Germline CDR1 is KGHSH and CDR2 is LQKENI. The CDR3 runs 13 residues. The sample is drawn from a study of cytomegalovirus exposure and HLA in healthy donors. Study information: Unique TCRs numbering roughly 85 million, obtained from HLA-typed donors, made up an early data release. Findings of the study overall: Specificity of three CMV-associated chains for CMV antigens was verified in vitro. The availability of immune exposure information extended only to CMV serostatus.

The V and J genes are TRBV18 and TRBJ2-7, with D unresolved. The source is a woman between 55 and 75 years old in good health and CMV-seropositive. The specimen was PBMCs. For the CDR3, the DNA is TGTGCCAGCTCACCATCGGTGTCGGTCGAGCAGTACTTC. This encodes CASSPSVSVEQYF.